This passage covers 25 T cell receptor beta chains from one sample sequenced in a study of cytomegalovirus exposure and HLA in healthy donors. Both 60 Vbeta primers and 13 Jbeta primers went into the PCR. Clones were sequenced by immunoSEQ multiplex PCR, and TCRdb holds only the in-frame ones, with some missing. The repertoire table contains more than 85,000 clones. Sequenced input: PBMCs. The source is a girl aged 10-17 years in good health and CMV-seropositive.

The chain carries TRBV9 and TRBJ2-3; the match to TRBD2 covers 10 bases. The CDR3 runs 17 residues. From germline, CDR1 is SGDLS and CDR2 YYNGEE. V was pared by 4 bases and J by 6 bases, with 14 bases of the junction left unmatched. This CDR3 is CASSLRTSGEMPDTQYF. For the CDR3, the DNA is TGTGCCAGCAGCCTAAGGACTAGCGGCGAAATGCCGGATACGCAGTATTTT.

The chain uses TRBV29-1 and TRBJ1-3; D is ambiguous. V was shortened by 0 bases and J by 0 bases, with 9 bases between the two germline ends. Germline V lookup: CDR1 SQVTM, CDR2 ANQGSEA. CDR3 size: 15 residues. The DNA of the CDR3 is TGCAGCGTTGAAGATACAGTTTTCTCTGGAAACACCATATATTTT. Its translation is CSVEDTVFSGNTIYF.

This rearrangement joins TRBV6-5 to TRBJ1-5, with D unclear. V lost 1 base, J lost 4 bases, and 5 bases lay in between. CDR1 MNHEY and CDR2 SVGAGI come from the germline V gene. This CDR3 has 13 residues. CDR3 DNA sequence: TGTGCCAGCAGTTACTACGGGAATCAGCCCCAGCATTTT. Amino acid sequence: CASSYYGNQPQHF.

This sequence joins TRBV18 and TRBJ2-3; 12 nucleotides agree with TRBD2. Germline lookup yields CDR1 KGHSH and CDR2 LQKENI. V lost 2 bases and J lost 3; bases outside the gene matches: 3. CDR3 length equals 16 residues. CDR3 sequence reads: CASSPIGLAGTDTQYF. In DNA, the CDR3 is TGTGCCAGCTCACCAATCGGACTAGCGGGGACAGATACGCAGTATTTT.

This chain uses TRBV7-2 with TRBJ1-2, with D tentatively TRBD1 (5 bases). The CDR3 has 13 residues. Between the trimmed V and J ends, which lost 3 bases and 7 bases, there was a span of 12 bases. The germline CDR1 and CDR2 sequences are SGHTA and FQGNSA. The CDR3 sequence: CASSFGGGSGYTF. The CDR3 DNA follows: TGTGCCAGCAGCTTTGGGGGGGGTAGTGGCTACACCTTC.

The rearrangement uses TRBV23-1 and TRBJ2-5; TRBD1 is a possible D gene (6 bases). TRBV23-1 is an ORF; its function is uncertain. The CDR3 totals 16 residues. V was shortened by 0 bases and J by 1 base, with 12 bases between the two germline ends. The CDR3 nucleotides read TGCGCCAGCAGTCAATCGTGGGGGCAGGGCCAAGAGACCCAGTACTTC. Amino acid sequence: CASSQSWGQGQETQYF.

In nucleotides, the CDR3 is TGTGCTAGTGGTCCCCCCCAGGCCGCGAGCTCCTACGAGCAGTACTTC. It encodes CASGPPQAASSYEQYF. The chain couples TRBV12-5 to TRBJ2-7, with D hard to call. Germline CDR1 and CDR2: LGHNT and FRNRAP. Trimming removed 5 bases at V and 0 bases at J, with 17 bases between. There are 16 residues in the CDR3.

V and J are TRBV29-1 and TRBJ1-4, with a tentative D call TRBD1 (6 bases). Germline V CDR1 and CDR2: SQVTM, ANQGSEA. The CDR3 loop spans 13 amino acids. V was pared by 6 bases and J by 8 bases, with 16 bases between. The DNA of the CDR3 is TGCAGCGTGGGAGGCGGGGGCGACGAAAAACTGTTTTTT. Encoded protein: CSVGGGGDEKLFF.

The rearrangement uses TRBV28 and TRBJ1-4, with D unclear. Germline lookup yields CDR1 MDHEN and CDR2 SYDVKM. V was trimmed by 4 bases and J by 0 bases, leaving 12 bases between them. This CDR3 spans 16 amino acids. As DNA, the CDR3 is TGTGCCAGCAGTTCCTCGGCGACTGCAACTAATGAAAAACTGTTTTTT. Its protein is CASSSSATATNEKLFF.

The chain is built from TRBV5-1 and TRBJ2-1; 7 bases are shared with TRBD1. Trimming took 2 bases from V and 12 from J; bases not matched to a gene: 11. Germline V CDR1 and CDR2: SGHRS, YFSETQ. The CDR3 is 14 amino acids. The CDR3 nucleotides are TGCGCCAGCAGCTTCGCACAGGGGAATGAGGCGCAGTTCTTC. This gives the protein CASSFAQGNEAQFF. The entire variable domain, with the rest obtained from reference TRBV5-1 and TRBJ2-1, is as follows: KAGVTQTPRYLIKTRGQQVTLSCSPISGHRSVSWYQQTPGQGLQFLFEYFSETQRNKGNFPGRFSGRQFSNSRSEMNVSTLELGDSALYLCASSFAQGNEAQFFGPGTRLTVL.

The rearrangement joins TRBV5-6 to TRBJ2-5; 8 bases agree with TRBD2. Losses at the gene ends were 3 bases for V and 5 bases for J; bases not matched to a gene: 9. Per germline, CDR1 SGHDT and CDR2 YYEEEE. The CDR3 spans 15 residues. CDR3 DNA: TGTGCCAGCAGCTACGGACTAGCTAATCTCGAGACCCAGTACTTC. Its translation is CASSYGLANLETQYF.

The V call is TRBV5-6, the J call TRBJ1-1, with D unresolved. V lost 1 base and J lost 3, with 10 bases in between. The CDR3 runs to 14 residues. The germline V gene has CDR1 SGHDT and CDR2 YYEEEE. CDR3 sequence reads: CASSLSGLYTEAFF. The DNA for the CDR3 is TGTGCCAGCAGCTTGAGTGGCCTTTACACTGAAGCTTTCTTT. Drawing the rest from reference TRBV5-6 and TRBJ1-1, the complete variable domain is DAGVTQSPTHLIKTRGQQVTLRCSPKSGHDTVSWYQQALGQGPQFIFQYYEEEERQRGNFPDRFSGHQFPNYSSELNVNALLLGDSALYLCASSLSGLYTEAFFGQGTRLTVV.

The chain recombines TRBV18 with TRBJ2-7; 8 nucleotides line up with TRBD1. V shed 4 bases, J shed 6 bases, and the junction held 5 bases outside the gene matches. From germline, CDR1 is KGHSH and CDR2 LQKENI. The CDR3 is made up of 13 amino acids. For the CDR3, the DNA is TGTGCCAGCTCACAGCAGGGGGCGAGCGAGCAGTACGTC. It specifies CASSQQGASEQYV.

This chain joins TRBV4-3 and TRBJ2-7, with D possibly being TRBD1 (5 bases). Germline V gene data show CDR1 as LGHNA and CDR2 as YSLEER. V gave up 2 bases and J gave up 2 bases, with 10 bases separating them. The CDR3 covers 14 residues. The CDR3 sequence is CASSQKPTAYEQYF. For the CDR3, the DNA is TGCGCCAGCAGCCAAAAACCGACAGCCTACGAGCAGTACTTC.

The rearrangement uses TRBV11-1 and TRBJ2-5; TRBD1 agrees at 10 bases. V was pared by 6 bases and J by 5 bases, with 9 bases of the junction left unmatched. The length of the CDR3 is 15 residues. Germline-derived CDR1 and CDR2 are SGHAT and FQDESV (reference sequence). Here the CDR3 DNA reads TGTGCCAGCAGTCGTCCAGGACAGGGGGTGGAGACCCAGTACTTC. This gives the protein CASSRPGQGVETQYF.

V gene TRBV12-5 combines with J gene TRBJ1-5, with 8 bases that match TRBD1. This CDR3 is built from 15 residues. Looked up from germline, CDR1 is LGHNT and CDR2 is FRNRAP. J was trimmed by 6 bases and V by 4 bases; bases with no gene match: 8. CDR3 DNA sequence: TGTGCTAGTGGTTATCTTGGACAGGGTGGTCAGCCCCAGCATTTT. It yields the protein CASGYLGQGGQPQHF.

The genes are TRBV18 and TRBJ2-5, with TRBD1 matching 8 bases. Germline V CDR1 and CDR2: KGHSH, LQKENI. This CDR3 spans 15 amino acids. V gave up 4 bases and J gave up 2 bases; unmatched junction bases: 6. CDR3: CASSRRQGPQETQYF. DNA for the CDR3: TGTGCCAGCTCACGCCGACAGGGGCCGCAAGAGACCCAGTACTTC.

The chain employs TRBV10-3 and TRBJ2-3, with 12 bases aligning to TRBD2. This CDR3 spans 15 amino acids. Trimming removed 8 bases from V and 6 bases from J; junction bases left unmatched: 9. Germline V gene sequence: CDR1 ENHRY, CDR2 SYGVKD. The CDR3 DNA reads as TGTGCCATCGGGTCTAGCGGGGGGGCCGGGGATACGCAGTATTTT. Translated, it gives CAIGSSGGAGDTQYF.

V gene TRBV5-1 combines with J gene TRBJ2-7; a possible D gene is TRBD1 (5 bases). The V end was cut by 2 bases, the J end by 3 bases, with 12 bases between. Germline-derived CDR1 and CDR2 are SGHRS and YFSETQ. The CDR3 sequence is 14 residues long. CDR3 protein: CASSLDQGGYEQYF. The DNA of the CDR3 is TGCGCCAGCAGCTTAGATCAGGGTGGCTACGAGCAGTACTTC. Looking up the rest from reference TRBV5-1 and TRBJ2-7 gives the full variable domain: KAGVTQTPRYLIKTRGQQVTLSCSPISGHRSVSWYQQTPGQGLQFLFEYFSETQRNKGNFPGRFSGRQFSNSRSEMNVSTLELGDSALYLCASSLDQGGYEQYFGPGTRLTVT.

The chain joins TRBV4-1 to TRBJ2-2; a possible D gene is TRBD1 (5 bases). V was cut by 0 bases and J by 6 bases, with 11 bases left in between. The germline gives CDR1 MGHRA, CDR2 YSYEKL. The CDR3 spans 15 residues. DNA for the CDR3: TGCGCCAGCAGCCAAGATGGGGCCGGGCCCGGGGAGCTGTTTTTT. The encoded protein is CASSQDGAGPGELFF.

The J gene is TRBJ2-7, the V gene TRBV6-5; 7 bases map to TRBD1. This CDR3 is built from 14 residues. Germline V gene sequence: CDR1 MNHEY, CDR2 SVGAGI. V gave up 4 bases and J gave up 2 bases; unmatched junction bases: 5. The CDR3 sequence: CASSSRQGPYEQYV. CDR3 coding DNA: TGTGCCAGCAGTTCGAGACAGGGTCCCTACGAGCAGTACGTC.

V gene TRBV18 combines with J gene TRBJ1-5, with TRBD1 identical over 9 bases. Germline V gene data show CDR1 as KGHSH and CDR2 as LQKENI. Trimming at V came to 3 bases and at J to 6 bases, leaving 9 bases not matched to a gene. This CDR3 spans 16 amino acids. In nucleotides, the CDR3 is TGTGCCAGCTCACCCCCGGGACAGGGCTCGGGTCAGCCCCAGCATTTT. Translating gives CASSPPGQGSGQPQHF.

The chain is built from TRBV29-1 and TRBJ1-2, with 12 bases fitting TRBD1. The germline gives CDR1 SQVTM, CDR2 ANQGSEA. V gave up 6 bases and J gave up 4 bases; unmatched junction bases: 6. The CDR3 sequence is 14 residues long. The CDR3 sequence is CSVAGQGAAYGYTF. CDR3 in DNA: TGCAGCGTAGCGGGACAGGGGGCTGCCTATGGCTACACCTTC.

This chain connects TRBV3-2 to TRBJ1-1. TRBV3-2 is noted as a pseudogene. This CDR3 has 9 amino acids. This chain's CDR3 is CARPFRAFF. In DNA, the CDR3 is TGTGCCAGACCATTTAGAGCTTTCTTT.

The chain recombines TRBV9 with TRBJ1-5, with D possibly TRBD1 on 6 matching bases. The CDR3 covers 15 residues. Germline-derived CDR1 and CDR2 are SGDLS and YYNGEE. The V gene lost 3 bases and the J gene lost 7 bases, with 17 bases spanning the gap. Written as DNA, the CDR3 is TGTGCCAGCAGCGGTCGGGGGGGGGCGGAACAGCCCCAGCATTTT. Translating gives CASSGRGGAEQPQHF.